A single sample is the source of the 19 T cell receptor beta chains below, sequenced in a study of early T cells in non-severe SARS-CoV-2 infection. One entry per CDR3 protein, called by TCRdb with MiXCR from the 5' RACE reads. This table has approximately 63,000 distinct CDR3 sequences, 5.5% to 7% appearing once. The sample was whole blood, taken at baseline. Receptors originate from an adult who was a healthcare worker with PCR-confirmed SARS-CoV-2 infection or an uninfected control (not recorded which).

This clonotype was seen at least ten times. The J gene is TRBJ2-3, the V gene TRBV11-2; maybe TRBD2 (6 bases). The CDR3 has 16 residues. Per germline, CDR1 SGHAT and CDR2 FQNNGV. Trimming pared 2 bases from V and 1 base from J, leaving 13 bases between. The DNA for the CDR3 is TGTGCCAGCAGCTTACCCATTTCTAGCGGCACAGATACGCAGTATTTT. This translates into CASSLPISSGTDTQYF.

In its sample, this clonotype ranks as medium-sized. The V gene is TRBV29-1, the J gene TRBJ1-2; a possible D gene is TRBD1 (5 bases). Germline CDR1 reads SQVTM; CDR2 reads ANQGSEA. The CDR3 contains 13 residues. V was trimmed by 4 bases and J by 5 bases, leaving 14 bases between them. CDR3 nucleotides: TGCAGCGTTGGTGGAGTAGGGGAGTATGGCTACACCTTC. The encoded protein is CSVGGVGEYGYTF.

The gene calls are TRBV2 and TRBJ2-3; 12 nucleotides align to TRBD2. Looked up from germline, CDR1 is SNHLY and CDR2 is FYNNEI. V shed 2 bases, J shed 0 bases, and the junction held 0 bases outside the gene matches. CDR3 length equals 16 residues. CDR3 in DNA: TGTGCCAGCAGTGAACTAGCGGGAGGGAGCACAGATACGCAGTATTTT. This encodes CASSELAGGSTDTQYF.

This clonotype was picked up many times. The chain employs TRBV27 and TRBJ1-2; D is uncertain. CDR1 is MNHEY, CDR2 SMNVEV, per germline (reference sequence). The CDR3 covers 13 residues. The V end was cut by 8 bases, the J end by 4 bases, with 14 bases between. The CDR3 nucleotides read TGTGCCAGCCGGCCATCCGATCTCTATGGCTACACCTTC. It yields the protein CASRPSDLYGYTF.

About this clonotype itself: The conserved phenylalanine or tryptophan is not found at the CDR3 terminus, so this likely reflects a read error. The DNA is left out, because the CDR3 cannot be placed on it with certainty; the CDR3 is given as TCRdb lists it. The rearrangement uses TRBV15 and TRBJ2-1; the table names TRBD1, a call not compared with the DNA. From germline, CDR1 is LNHNV and CDR2 YYDKDF (reference sequence). The CDR3 has 12 amino acids, counting both end residues. The CDR3 spells CATSRDGTGYFV.

The rearrangement links TRBV9 to TRBJ2-3; 10 bases align to TRBD2. Germline V lookup: CDR1 SGDLS, CDR2 YYNGEE. This CDR3 spans 17 amino acids. Trimming cost V 3 bases and J 5 bases; bases outside gene matches: 12. The CDR3 DNA sequence: TGTGCCAGCAGCGAGACCTCCGGGACTAGCGTTGGAGATACGCAGTATTTT. Its translation is CASSETSGTSVGDTQYF.

This clonotype has a count of ten or more. The chain combines TRBV28 with TRBJ2-1; 11 bases match TRBD2. This CDR3 is built from 16 residues. CDR1 is MDHEN, CDR2 SYDVKM, per germline. J gave up 2 bases and V 6 bases, and 6 bases lay outside the gene matches. The CDR3 nucleotides read TGTGCCAGCAGGCCGACTAGCGGGAAAACCTACAATGAGCAGTTCTTC. This gives the protein CASRPTSGKTYNEQFF.

The rearrangement links TRBV28 to TRBJ2-5; 10 bases map to TRBD1. The CDR3 has 13 amino acids. V trimming: 8 bases; J trimming: 4 bases; junction bases outside the gene matches: 4. Germline-derived CDR1 and CDR2 are MDHEN and SYDVKM. The CDR3 protein is CASLGQGGETQYF. CDR3 bases: TGTGCCAGCCTCGGACAGGGGGGAGAGACCCAGTACTTC.

This clonotype has at least ten counts. The genes are TRBV7-8 and TRBJ2-7; 9 bases align to TRBD1. V shed 3 bases, J shed 5 bases, and the junction held 11 bases outside the gene matches. CDR1 is SGHVS, CDR2 FQNEAQ, per germline. The CDR3 has 16 amino acids. This CDR3 reads CASSLRPGQGYHEQYF. CDR3 DNA: TGTGCCAGCAGCTTGCGCCCGGGACAGGGCTACCACGAGCAGTACTTC.

This clonotype was seen at least ten times. The chain uses TRBV7-9 and TRBJ2-5, with TRBD1 matching 7 bases. The V gene end was trimmed by 0 bases and the J gene end by 1 base; junction bases not matched to a gene: 2. CDR1 and CDR2 from the germline V gene are SEHNR and FQNEAQ (reference sequence). This CDR3 comprises 15 residues. In DNA form, the CDR3 reads TGTGCCAGCAGCTTAGCGGGACAGAGCCAAGAGACCCAGTACTTC. Encoded protein: CASSLAGQSQETQYF.

There are a few counts of this clonotype. The rearrangement links TRBV9 to TRBJ2-1; D possibly corresponds to TRBD1 (5 bases). The CDR3 extends over 16 amino acids. The germline CDR1 and CDR2 sequences are SGDLS and YYNGEE. Deletions cut 0 bases from V and 6 bases from J, with 16 bases between. CDR3: CASSVVPTVVGNEQFF. The CDR3 DNA is TGTGCCAGCAGCGTAGTGCCGACAGTCGTGGGCAATGAGCAGTTCTTC. The full variable domain, with the rest looked up from reference TRBV9 and TRBJ2-1, is DSGVTQTPKHLITATGQRVTLRCSPRSGDLSVYWYQQSLDQGLQFLIQYYNGEERAKGNILERFSAQQFPDLHSELNLSSLELGDSALYFCASSVVPTVVGNEQFFGPGTRLTVL.

At least ten counts were recorded for this clonotype. For the CDR3, the DNA is TGCAGCGTTGAACTAGCAGATAATGAGCAGTTCTTC. Its protein product is CSVELADNEQFF. The chain employs TRBV29-1 and TRBJ2-1; D is perhaps TRBD2 (5 bases). The length of the CDR3 is 12 residues. Trimming removed 2 bases at V and 7 bases at J, with 9 bases between. Germline values: CDR1 SQVTM, CDR2 ANQGSEA.

This clonotype has at least ten counts. J is TRBJ1-2 and V is TRBV5-1, with D perhaps matching TRBD1 (5 bases). Germline assignment: CDR1 SGHRS and CDR2 YFSETQ. The CDR3 runs 15 residues. Trimming left V 1 base short and J 6 bases short, with 16 bases between. The CDR3 DNA is TGCGCCAGCAGCTTGATAGGTGACAGTCCCAATGGCTACACCTTC. Amino acids: CASSLIGDSPNGYTF.

The rearrangement joins TRBV15 to TRBJ2-7; D possibly matches TRBD1 or TRBD2 (5 bases each). This CDR3 region has 14 residues. V was clipped by 1 base and J by 5 bases, with 12 bases between them. Germline CDR1 LNHNV, CDR2 YYDKDF (reference sequence). DNA of the CDR3: TGTGCCACCAGCAGAGGAGGGACCGCCAACGAGCAGTACTTC. Translated, it gives CATSRGGTANEQYF.

This clonotype was detected many times. This chain joins TRBV6-5 and TRBJ1-1; D remains ambiguous. Trimming shortened V by 5 bases and J by 8 bases, and 12 bases separated the two germline ends. In germline, CDR1 is MNHEY, CDR2 SVGAGI. This CDR3 spans 12 amino acids. Here the CDR3 reads CASSPVEGEAFF. The CDR3 DNA is TGTGCCAGCAGTCCGGTTGAGGGAGAAGCTTTCTTT.

The chain is built from TRBV4-1 and TRBJ2-3; D gene unclear. Germline CDR1 reads MGHRA; CDR2 reads YSYEKL. Trimming stripped 1 base from V and 2 bases from J, with 13 bases between. The CDR3 loop spans 16 amino acids. The CDR3: CASSQVNMGFTDTQYF. For the CDR3, the DNA is TGCGCCAGCAGCCAAGTAAATATGGGGTTCACAGATACGCAGTATTTT.

This clonotype was seen ten or more times. The chain couples TRBV10-3 to TRBJ1-1; D is undetermined. The germline gives CDR1 ENHRY, CDR2 SYGVKD. The ends were cut back, 0 bases at V and 7 bases at J, with 15 bases in the middle. CDR3 length: 15 amino acids. The CDR3 coding sequence is TGTGCCATCAGTGAGTCAGGCGGGAAGGTCAATGAAGCTTTCTTT. This gives the protein CAISESGGKVNEAFF.

This clonotype was recorded a few times. V gene TRBV28 combines with J gene TRBJ2-3; 8 bases align to TRBD1. Germline V gene lookup returns CDR1 MDHEN and CDR2 SYDVKM. CDR3 size: 16 residues. Trimming cost V 6 bases and J 6 bases; bases outside gene matches: 14. CDR3 amino acids: CASSPTGTGGRDTQYF. The CDR3 DNA follows: TGTGCCAGCAGCCCAACCGGGACAGGCGGTAGGGATACGCAGTATTTT.

There are a few counts of this clonotype. This sequence joins TRBV12-3 or TRBV12-4 and TRBJ2-5; 10 nucleotides agree with TRBD1. The CDR3 runs 19 residues. With V trimmed by 2 bases and J by 0 bases, 12 bases remained unmatched. For the CDR3, the DNA is TGTGCCAGCAGTTTATTTTTTGGGGGGACAGGGGCGTACCAAGAGACCCAGTACTTC. It encodes CASSLFFGGTGAYQETQYF.